These 32 T cell receptor beta chains were all obtained from the same sample, sequenced in a study of blood T cell repertoires in COVID-19. Sequencing was performed with immunoSEQ multiplex PCR; in TCRdb, only in-frame clones are kept and a portion is missing. This sample has 200,000 to 250,000 clones, with 75% to 85% found just once. The sample comprised peripheral blood. The receptors originated from a human donor in a cohort sampled during active COVID-19.

The chain carries TRBV5-1 and TRBJ1-1; D is perhaps TRBD1 (6 bases). Germline CDR1 is SGHRS and CDR2 is YFSETQ. The CDR3 extends over 13 amino acids. With 0 bases removed from V and 5 bases from J, the gap between germline ends came to 8 bases. The CDR3 loop is CASSLDRVTEAFF. The CDR3 bases are TGCGCCAGCAGCTTGGACAGGGTGACTGAAGCTTTCTTT.

V is TRBV18 and J is TRBJ2-5; 10 positions agree with TRBD2. Losses at the gene ends were 1 base for V and 5 bases for J; bases not matched to a gene: 10. This CDR3 is built from 17 residues. The germline CDR1 and CDR2 sequences are KGHSH and LQKENI. CDR3 nucleotides: TGTGCCAGCTCACCACGAGTAGCGGGGGGCACGGGGGAGACCCAGTACTTC. Its protein product is CASSPRVAGGTGETQYF.

The V call is TRBV9, the J call TRBJ2-1, with 8 bases that match TRBD2. CDR3 length: 15 amino acids. From germline, CDR1 is SGDLS and CDR2 YYNGEE. The V segment lost 2 bases and the J segment 3 bases; nucleotides outside the gene matches: 4. The CDR3 nucleotides read TGTGCCAGCAGCGTCGGGAGGGGCGACTACAATGAGCAGTTCTTC. Protein: CASSVGRGDYNEQFF. The variable domain in full, with the rest retrieved from reference TRBV9 and TRBJ2-1, is DSGVTQTPKHLITATGQRVTLRCSPRSGDLSVYWYQQSLDQGLQFLIQYYNGEERAKGNILERFSAQQFPDLHSELNLSSLELGDSALYFCASSVGRGDYNEQFFGPGTRLTVL.

The genes are TRBV20-1 and TRBJ2-3, with D hard to call. This CDR3 is 13 amino acids long. Germline V lookup: CDR1 DFQATT, CDR2 SNEGSKA (reference sequence). Deletions cut 3 bases from V and 0 bases from J, with 7 bases between. CDR3 coding DNA: TGCAGTGCTAGTTCTACTAGCACAGATACGCAGTATTTT. Its protein is CSASSTSTDTQYF.

The rearrangement uses TRBV5-6 and TRBJ1-6; 8 bases line up with TRBD1. V gave up 3 bases and J gave up 10 bases; unmatched junction bases: 6. The CDR3 contains 14 residues. Germline CDR1 and CDR2: SGHDT and YYEEEE. The CDR3 DNA reads as TGTGCCAGCAGCTACGACAGGGGTAACTCACCCCTCCACTTT. Translating gives CASSYDRGNSPLHF.

This rearrangement joins TRBV19 to TRBJ2-2; 7 bases match TRBD1. The CDR3 runs 15 residues. The J segment lost 0 bases and the V segment lost 2 bases, leaving 0 bases of the junction unmatched. In germline, CDR1 is LNHDA, CDR2 SQIVND (reference sequence). CDR3 nucleotides: TGTGCCAGTAGTATACAGGGGGCGAACACCGGGGAGCTGTTTTTT. This sequence encodes CASSIQGANTGELFF.

The chain joins TRBV5-6 to TRBJ2-1; no clear D. Trimming removed 2 bases at V and 8 bases at J, with 14 bases between. CDR1 is SGHDT and CDR2 is YYEEEE in the germline V gene. The CDR3 length is 14 residues. The CDR3 region is CASSFGVGSDEQFF. Written as DNA, the CDR3 is TGTGCCAGCAGCTTCGGAGTTGGGTCCGATGAGCAGTTCTTC.

V and J are TRBV18 and TRBJ1-1, with a tentative D call TRBD1 (5 bases). From germline, CDR1 is KGHSH and CDR2 LQKENI. V was cut by 3 bases and J by 4 bases, with 12 bases left in between. The CDR3 has 14 residues. The CDR3 coding sequence is TGTGCCAGCTCACCGGCCAGGGTATTCACTGAAGCTTTCTTT. Its protein is CASSPARVFTEAFF.

This clone showed up just once. The rearrangement uses TRBV5-1 and TRBJ1-1, with a possible D match to TRBD1 (5 bases). Trimming cost V 7 bases and J 0 bases, with 10 bases left between them. The length of the CDR3 is 13 residues. Germline V gene data show CDR1 as SGHRS and CDR2 as YFSETQ. This chain's CDR3 is CASGAGMNTEAFF. CDR3 DNA: TGCGCCAGCGGGGCAGGGATGAACACTGAAGCTTTCTTT.

Only a few counts were recorded for this clone. This chain joins TRBV6-1 and TRBJ1-4; 7 bases line up with TRBD1. Trimming cost V 3 bases and J 8 bases; bases outside gene matches: 6. The CDR3 contains 14 residues. Germline CDR1 is MNHNS and CDR2 is SASEGT. DNA of the CDR3: TGTGCCAGCAGTGAGATAGGGGGCAGGGAAAAACTGTTTTTT. This encodes CASSEIGGREKLFF.

A few counts support this clone. J is TRBJ1-4 and V is TRBV6-5; D possibly corresponds to TRBD1 (5 bases). Germline V gives CDR1 MNHEY, CDR2 SVGAGI. The CDR3 covers 15 residues. The germline V and J ends were trimmed by 2 bases and 3 bases, with 10 bases remaining between them. In nucleotides, the CDR3 is TGTGCCAGCAGTTACGTGGCGGGGGCTAATGAAAAACTGTTTTTT. It specifies CASSYVAGANEKLFF.

The chain carries TRBV7-2 and TRBJ2-1; 10 bases fit TRBD2. V was pared by 2 bases and J by 1 base, with 8 bases of the junction left unmatched. Germline V gene data show CDR1 as SGHTA and CDR2 as FQGNSA. The CDR3 consists of 18 residues. The CDR3 loop reads CASSLRPVLAGSYNEQFF. CDR3 coding DNA: TGTGCCAGCAGCTTACGACCGGTACTAGCGGGATCCTACAATGAGCAGTTCTTC. Full variable domain (remainder filled in from reference TRBV7-2 and TRBJ2-1): GAGVSQSPSNKVTEKGKDVELRCDPISGHTALYWYRQSLGQGLEFLIYFQGNSAPDKSGLPSDRFSAERTGGSVSTLTIQRTQQEDSAVYLCASSLRPVLAGSYNEQFFGPGTRLTVL.

The chain has TRBV4-1 and TRBJ2-5; possibly TRBD2 for D (8 bases). Germline assignment: CDR1 MGHRA and CDR2 YSYEKL. The CDR3 spans 16 residues. Trimming took 1 base from V and 9 from J, leaving 21 bases between them. Here the CDR3 reads CASSQVITSGQGAQYF. The CDR3 region has the DNA TGCGCCAGCAGCCAAGTGATAACTAGCGGCCAGGGGGCCCAGTACTTC.

The chain employs TRBV5-1 and TRBJ2-3, with 8 bases lining up with TRBD1. Unmatched junction bases numbered 7, after V lost 5 bases and J lost 2 bases. The CDR3 runs 15 residues. Germline V gene sequence: CDR1 SGHRS, CDR2 YFSETQ. The CDR3 DNA sequence: TGCGCCAGCAGAGAGACAGGGGAACCCACAGATACGCAGTATTTT. This codes for CASRETGEPTDTQYF. Together with reference TRBV5-1 and TRBJ2-3, the CDR3 gives the full variable domain: KAGVTQTPRYLIKTRGQQVTLSCSPISGHRSVSWYQQTPGQGLQFLFEYFSETQRNKGNFPGRFSGRQFSNSRSEMNVSTLELGDSALYLCASRETGEPTDTQYFGPGTRLTVL.

V is TRBV4-2 and J is TRBJ2-5; 9 positions agree with TRBD2. Germline CDR1 LGHNA, CDR2 YNFKEQ. V lost 4 bases to trimming and J lost 5 bases; unmatched junction nucleotides: 11. This CDR3 spans 16 amino acids. The CDR3 is CASSREAGGPSETQYF. The CDR3 region has the DNA TGTGCCAGCAGCCGTGAGGCGGGAGGGCCTAGTGAGACCCAGTACTTC.

The CDR3 nucleotides are TGCGCCAGCGGAAGGGAGGGGAACGAGCAGTACTTC. Protein product: CASGREGNEQYF. This chain connects TRBV5-1 to TRBJ2-7, with 7 bases aligning to TRBD2. In germline, CDR1 is SGHRS, CDR2 YFSETQ. V lost 7 bases to trimming and J lost 5 bases; unmatched junction nucleotides: 6. CDR3 length: 12 residues.

This clone has a count of ten or more. The rearrangement joins TRBV3-1 (or the pseudogene TRBV3-2) to TRBJ1-5, with TRBD1 identical over 7 bases. With 8 bases clipped from V and 2 bases from J, the junction kept 6 bases outside the gene matches. This CDR3 region has 14 residues. Looked up from germline, CDR1 is LGHDT and CDR2 is YNNKEL (reference sequence). CDR3 in DNA: TGTGCCAGCTCCCACAGGGGCGGCAATCAGCCCCAGCATTTT. Translating gives CASSHRGGNQPQHF.

This chain links TRBV2 with TRBJ1-2, with D perhaps TRBD1 (5 bases). Trimming left V 7 bases short and J 5 bases short, with 20 bases between. The CDR3 sequence is 15 residues long. CDR1 SNHLY and CDR2 FYNNEI come from the germline V gene. CDR3 nucleotides: TGTGCCAGCAACGAGGGAGGGACCCACCCATATGGCTACACCTTC. Amino acids: CASNEGGTHPYGYTF.

The rearrangement joins TRBV2 to TRBJ1-4, with 9 bases identical to TRBD1. The V segment lost 5 bases and the J segment 5 bases; nucleotides outside the gene matches: 3. This CDR3 comprises 14 residues. The germline CDR1 and CDR2 sequences are SNHLY and FYNNEI. As DNA, the CDR3 is TGTGCCAGCAGTCCAGGGACAGGGAATGAAAAACTGTTTTTT. Residues: CASSPGTGNEKLFF.

This chain links TRBV19 with TRBJ1-1; unclear D gene. The germline V gene has CDR1 LNHDA and CDR2 SQIVND (reference sequence). CDR3 length: 13 amino acids. Trimming removed 5 bases from V and 1 base from J, with 8 bases in between. The CDR3 DNA reads TGTGCCAGTAGTGTCGCAGAGAACACTGAAGCTTTCTTT. This translates into CASSVAENTEAFF.

The rearrangement links TRBV6-5 to TRBJ1-6, with D perhaps matching TRBD1 (5 bases). Trimming cost V 4 bases and J 10 bases, with 17 bases left between them. CDR1 and CDR2 (germline): MNHEY, SVGAGI. This CDR3 has 15 amino acids. The CDR3, as DNA: TGTGCCAGCAGTTCGCGACGGGGGGTAATCTCACCCCTCCACTTT. Amino acids: CASSSRRGVISPLHF.

The V gene is TRBV2, the J gene TRBJ2-2; TRBD1 matches at 7 bases. The CDR3 length is 15 residues. V dropped 7 bases and J dropped 7; count of bases not matched to a gene: 12. Germline lookup yields CDR1 SNHLY and CDR2 FYNNEI. The CDR3 nucleotides are TGTGCCAGCAAGATTACAGGGGCTAGGGTCGGGGAGCTGTTTTTT. Translated: CASKITGARVGELFF.

This clone was observed a handful of times. This chain links TRBV21-1 with TRBJ1-1; TRBD1, the D gene given by the table, was not confirmed from the DNA. TRBV21-1 is a documented pseudogene. The CDR3 runs 16 residues. The CDR3 reads CASSEGRGQSNTEAFF. In nucleotides, the CDR3 is TGTGCCAGCAGCGAGGGACGGGGACAGTCCAACACTGAAGCTTTCTTT.

This clone has just a few counts. The V call is TRBV5-4, the J call TRBJ2-7; 11 bases align to TRBD1. Germline V gives CDR1 SGHNT, CDR2 YYREEE (reference sequence). This CDR3 has 17 residues. J lost 5 bases, V lost 4 bases, and 14 bases had no gene match. CDR3 sequence reads: CASSPGPGTGGRHEQYF. The DNA for the CDR3 is TGTGCCAGCAGCCCCGGACCCGGGACAGGGGGTCGCCACGAGCAGTACTTC. The whole variable domain, remainder taken from reference TRBV5-4 and TRBJ2-7, is ETGVTQSPTHLIKTRGQQVTLRCSSQSGHNTVSWYQQALGQGPQFIFQYYREEENGRGNFPPRFSGLQFPNYSSELNVNALELDDSALYLCASSPGPGTGGRHEQYFGPGTRLTVT.

This clone appeared a few times. One end of the junction fails to match germline, which may point to a read error. The rearrangement joins TRBV6-1 to TRBJ1-3; 10 positions agree with TRBD1. In germline, CDR1 is MNHNS, CDR2 SASEGT. This CDR3 has 15 residues. In nucleotides, the CDR3 is TGTGCCAGCAGAGAAGGACAGGGGGCTGGAAACACCATATATTTT. This translates into CASREGQGAGNTIYF.

V usage is TRBV5-1 and J usage is TRBJ2-7; 9 bases map to TRBD1. The CDR3 runs 19 residues. CDR1 is SGHRS, CDR2 YFSETQ, per germline. J lost 0 bases, V lost 0 bases, and 13 bases had no gene match. The CDR3 is CASSLGWDRAFASSYEQYF. CDR3 DNA: TGCGCCAGCAGCTTGGGTTGGGACAGGGCTTTTGCGAGCTCCTACGAGCAGTACTTC.

The gene calls are TRBV19 and TRBJ1-5; a possible D gene is TRBD1 (5 bases). The V and J ends lost 3 bases and 3 bases respectively, with 12 bases between them. This CDR3 spans 15 amino acids. Germline V lookup: CDR1 LNHDA, CDR2 SQIVND (reference sequence). The CDR3 sequence is CASSINRSPNQPQHF. CDR3 coding DNA: TGTGCCAGTAGTATTAACAGGTCCCCCAATCAGCCCCAGCATTTT.

This clone was observed a few times. The chain is built from TRBV4-1 and TRBJ1-4; D uncertain. This CDR3 comprises 15 residues. V lost 6 bases, J lost 0 bases, and 11 bases lay in between. In germline, CDR1 is MGHRA, CDR2 YSYEKL. In DNA form, the CDR3 reads TGCGCCAGCAGTCCCCCGGGGTCAACTAATGAAAAACTGTTTTTT. This sequence encodes CASSPPGSTNEKLFF.

J is TRBJ1-5 and V is TRBV15, with a weak D call TRBD1 (5 bases). Between the trimmed V and J ends, which lost 2 bases and 2 bases, there was a span of 13 bases. Germline CDR1 and CDR2: LNHNV and YYDKDF (reference sequence). The CDR3 loop spans 16 amino acids. This CDR3 reads CATSRWGVWGNQPQHF. The CDR3 bases are TGTGCCACCAGCAGATGGGGGGTATGGGGCAATCAGCCCCAGCATTTT.

The table lists this clone with a count of one. The chain combines TRBV9 with TRBJ2-1, with 13 bases that match TRBD2. J gave up 8 bases and V 3 bases, and 11 bases lay outside the gene matches. The CDR3 contains 17 residues. CDR1 and CDR2 (germline): SGDLS, YYNGEE. The CDR3 loop reads CASSGTSGSTRDDEQFF. The CDR3 nucleotides read TGTGCCAGCAGCGGGACTAGCGGGAGTACGCGGGATGATGAGCAGTTCTTC. Using reference TRBV9 and TRBJ2-1 for the parts outside the CDR3, the full variable domain is DSGVTQTPKHLITATGQRVTLRCSPRSGDLSVYWYQQSLDQGLQFLIQYYNGEERAKGNILERFSAQQFPDLHSELNLSSLELGDSALYFCASSGTSGSTRDDEQFFGPGTRLTVL.

This rearrangement joins TRBV18 to TRBJ1-2; 7 positions match TRBD1. The CDR3 loop spans 13 amino acids. V was pared by 1 base and J by 8 bases, with 4 bases of the junction left unmatched. Per the germline V gene, CDR1 is KGHSH and CDR2 is LQKENI. The CDR3 sequence: CASSPRDSEGYTF. DNA of the CDR3: TGTGCCAGCTCACCACGGGACAGCGAAGGCTACACCTTC.

The chain carries TRBV19 and TRBJ2-7; TRBD1 matches at 8 bases. Germline CDR1 LNHDA, CDR2 SQIVND (reference sequence). V shed 5 bases and J 3 bases; nucleotides not matched to a gene: 9. This CDR3 region has 15 residues. CDR3 nucleotide sequence: TGTGCCAGTAGTCCAGGACAGGGCGGTGGCTACGAGCAGTACTTC. Translated, it gives CASSPGQGGGYEQYF.